This TCR beta chain came from a study of CD8 T cells in Susac syndrome (dated by TCRdb to between 2018 and 2021). In the study overall: Among the Susac syndrome patients who were sequenced, clinically active disease was present in roughly six and clinical remission was observed in fewer than 10. Susac syndrome patients were therapy-naive, on corticosteroids (some also receiving IVIg), or on IVIg alone at blood withdrawal. Whether CD8+ T cell activation and differentiation in Susac syndrome was antigen driven was tested using repertoire sequencing. The study compared CD8+ T cell repertoire clonality among 12 healthy donors, approximately 14 Susac syndrome patients and fewer than 19 multiple sclerosis patients. General findings and caveats noted by the study authors: Susac syndrome CD8+ repertoires showed clonal expansion, highest in CD8+ TEMRA cells and greater in clinically active than remitting patients. The number of individuals in the TCR sequencing and HLA analysis was acknowledged as relatively small. Around 15 and five Susac-specific public clones were found in the total CD8+ and CD8+ TEMRA repertoires, respectively.

RNA was extracted with the RNeasy kit and about 0.5 to 1 ug was reverse transcribed using random hexamers. The immunoSEQ multiplex PCR assay, covering 54 Vbeta and 13 Jbeta segments, was used to amplify TCR beta CDR3 regions. PCR amplification bias was corrected by using a synthetic template baseline for primer optimization and computational correction. The original methods were these. Reads were annotated to V, D and J genes according to IMGT and were analyzed with immunoSEQ Analyzer, with only productive sequences retained. Clonality was computed as one minus Shannon entropy normalized by log2 of the number of productive unique sequences. For each patient and control, public and private clones were evaluated within the 100 most prevalent clones. Clones were defined as Susac-specific when absent from the healthy and MS cohorts, from approximately 1,100 published viral clones and from other ImmuneACCESS disease sequences. The public reads were reprocessed in TCRdb via fastp at Q25 and MiXCR, keeping in-frame beta chains. Every distinct CDR3 protein forms one entry, paired with its most common genes and DNA. These V and J calls originate from TCRdb's pipeline instead of the authors' own analysis. The sample data list around 110,000 distinct CDR3 sequences, and 90% to 95% of these were observed just once. In total, the top ten clones hold less than 0.3% of the sample.

The V end loses 7 bases and the J end loses 5 bases, and a stretch of 9 bases separates them. The germline V gene sets CDR1 to SQVTM and CDR2 to ANQGSEA. From its cysteine to its phenylalanine, the CDR3 spans 11 amino acids. The kept DNA is CDR3 alone, 33 bases in frame from the first base. Peripheral blood CD8+ and CD4+ T cells from healthy donors, Susac syndrome patients and multiple sclerosis patients were profiled by high-throughput TCR beta sequencing. The Susac syndrome patients fulfilled recently defined diagnostic criteria for either definite or probable disease. CD8+ TEMRA cells were enriched by FACS, while bulk CD8+ and CD4+ T cells were purified by magnetic negative isolation. Blood was collected in EDTA tubes and processed within 24 hours, with PBMCs isolated through density gradient centrifugation. PBMCs intended for TCR sequencing were cryopreserved in liquid nitrogen and were subsequently thawed in a 37 degrees C water bath. The sorted or isolated CD4+, CD8+ and CD8+ TEMRA cells had a purity of 90% or higher.

Comment on this clonotype: The clone's antigen remains unknown. Base-call qualities are not available, and no considerably larger clone is one nucleotide away.

This clonotype was obtained from a human donor with Susac syndrome. The V gene is TRBV29-1 and the J gene is TRBJ2-1, with no reliable assignment of the D segment. The sample consisted of CD8+ T cells from PBMCs. The sequenced DNA: TGCAGCGCCCCCGAGCACAATGAGCAGTTCTTC. It encodes CSAPEHNEQFF.